The next 15 T cell receptor beta chains were all read from a single sample in a study of Graves' ophthalmopathy and Graves' hyperthyroidism. Scientists amplified the TCR beta CDR3 regions from RNA transcripts. First-round RT-PCR relied on HTBI primers, and a second-round multiplex PCR came next. TCRdb called the multiplex PCR reads again in MiXCR, with one record for every CDR3 protein. The sample yields around 1.1 million distinct CDR3 sequences, about 36% seen once. Sequencing used peripheral blood or thyroid tissue (not recorded which). The receptors were gathered from an adult man with Graves' hyperthyroidism.

This clonotype has ten or more counts. The rearrangement uses TRBV29-1 and TRBJ1-1; D is ambiguous. Germline CDR1 and CDR2: SQVTM and ANQGSEA. The length of the CDR3 is 9 residues. V lost 3 bases and J 11 bases, leaving 7 bases between the germline ends. The CDR3: CSVDPGAFF. CDR3 DNA sequence: TGCAGCGTTGACCCCGGGGCTTTCTTT.

This sequence joins TRBV28 and TRBJ1-2, with TRBD1 identical over 10 bases. CDR1 is MDHEN and CDR2 is SYDVKM in the germline V gene. This CDR3 has 13 amino acids. The J segment lost 10 bases and the V segment lost 6 bases, leaving 8 bases of the junction unmatched. The CDR3 region is CASSHDRGLVYTF. The CDR3 DNA is TGTGCCAGCAGCCATGACAGGGGGCTGGTCTACACCTTC.

J is TRBJ2-7 and V is TRBV28; D remains unclear. Deletions cut 7 bases from V and 2 bases from J, with 12 bases between. The CDR3 contains 13 residues. Germline loops: CDR1 MDHEN, CDR2 SYDVKM. The CDR3 DNA is TGTGCCAGCACCTCGGTAGATACCTACGAGCAGTACTTC. Translated: CASTSVDTYEQYF.

The chain joins TRBV6-6 to TRBJ2-7; 13 bases agree with TRBD2. The J segment lost 4 bases and the V segment lost 0 bases, leaving 3 bases of the junction unmatched. The CDR3 spans 16 residues. CDR1 is MNHNY and CDR2 is SVGAGI in the germline V gene (reference sequence). The CDR3 DNA sequence: TGTGCCAGCAGTTACTCCGGGACTAGCGGGATGTACGAGCAGTACTTC. It translates to CASSYSGTSGMYEQYF.

This clonotype has a handful of counts. This rearrangement joins TRBV2 to TRBJ1-2; 7 bases are shared with TRBD1. V lost 5 bases and J lost 7; bases outside the gene matches: 16. Germline V lookup: CDR1 SNHLY, CDR2 FYNNEI. This CDR3 comprises 16 residues. The CDR3 DNA is TGTGCCAGCAGTTTGGAGACAGGGTTAGAAGGTGCTGGCTACACCTTC. Translation: CASSLETGLEGAGYTF. Complete variable domain (other parts from reference TRBV2 and TRBJ1-2): EPEVTQTPSHQVTQMGQEVILRCVPISNHLYFYWYRQILGQKVEFLVSFYNNEISEKSEIFDDQFSVERPDGSNFTLKIRSTKLEDSAMYFCASSLETGLEGAGYTFGSGTRLTVV.

The chain joins TRBV30 to TRBJ1-3, with D perhaps matching TRBD1 (6 bases). The CDR3 is 14 amino acids. Germline CDR1 GTSNPN, CDR2 SVGIG (reference sequence). V was cut by 4 bases and J by 3 bases, with 13 bases left in between. CDR3 nucleotides: TGTGCCTGGAACCTTAGGGGGGATGGAAACACCATATATTTT. Protein sequence: CAWNLRGDGNTIYF.

A note on this clonotype: This may stem from a read error, because a much larger clone lies one nucleotide away. This chain joins TRBV6-1 and TRBJ2-7; 7 bases are a match to TRBD2. V lost 7 bases, J lost 2 bases, and 5 bases stayed unmatched. The germline gives CDR1 MNHNS, CDR2 SASEGT. There are 13 residues in the CDR3. The CDR3 bases are TGTGCCAGCAAGAGCGGGACTCCCTACGAGCAGTACTTC. It translates to CASKSGTPYEQYF.

This clonotype is a singleton in its sample. This rearrangement joins TRBV19 to TRBJ1-5; TRBD1 agrees at 8 bases. V lost 4 bases and J lost 6; bases outside the gene matches: 8. Germline V gene sequence: CDR1 LNHDA, CDR2 SQIVND (reference sequence). The CDR3 sequence is 15 residues long. As DNA, the CDR3 is TGTGCCAGTAGTAATACAGGGGGGGGGGGTCAGCCCCAGCATTTT. It yields the protein CASSNTGGGGQPQHF.

This clonotype was counted at least ten times. The chain uses TRBV20-1 and TRBJ1-4, with 8 bases aligning to TRBD1. The V and J ends lost 5 bases and 3 bases, in that order; junction bases with no gene match: 5. The CDR3 sequence is 14 residues long. Per germline, CDR1 DFQATT and CDR2 SNEGSKA (reference sequence). CDR3 bases: TGCAGTGCTCGGCAGGGGGCCCCTAATGAAAAACTGTTTTTT. This gives the protein CSARQGAPNEKLFF.

This chain connects TRBV10-3 to TRBJ2-5, with unresolved D. Trimming shortened V by 0 bases and J by 5 bases, and 10 bases separated the two germline ends. This CDR3 contains 14 residues. Germline-derived CDR1 and CDR2 are ENHRY and SYGVKD. The CDR3: CAISESKAGETQYF. CDR3 in DNA: TGTGCCATCAGTGAGTCAAAGGCCGGGGAGACCCAGTACTTC.

The rearrangement links TRBV5-1 to TRBJ2-3, with 7 nucleotides matching TRBD2. Losses at the gene ends were 0 bases for V and 1 base for J; bases not matched to a gene: 8. Looked up from germline, CDR1 is SGHRS and CDR2 is YFSETQ. The CDR3 totals 17 residues. In nucleotides, the CDR3 is TGCGCCAGCAGCTTGGATGGGGGGGTTCTCGGCACAGATACGCAGTATTTT. It translates to CASSLDGGVLGTDTQYF.

The chain employs TRBV2 and TRBJ1-1; perhaps TRBD1 as D (5 bases). This CDR3 comprises 10 residues. Germline CDR1 reads SNHLY; CDR2 reads FYNNEI. Deletions cut 4 bases from V and 9 bases from J, with 6 bases between. The CDR3 is CASSVGQAFF. The DNA of the CDR3 is TGTGCCAGCAGTGTGGGACAAGCTTTCTTT.

The chain joins TRBV20-1 to TRBJ2-6; 9 nucleotides line up with TRBD2. Trimming took 3 bases from V and 5 from J; bases not matched to a gene: 5. The CDR3 spans 15 residues. Germline V gene sequence: CDR1 DFQATT, CDR2 SNEGSKA (reference sequence). As DNA, the CDR3 is TGCAGTGCTAGGGCGGGGGGGCGCAGGGCCAACGTCCTGACTTTC. This gives the protein CSARAGGRRANVLTF.

Turning to this clonotype: A much larger clonotype is one base distant, so this may be a read error. This chain joins TRBV19 and TRBJ1-1; D unclear. CDR1 is LNHDA, CDR2 SQIVND, per germline (reference sequence). This CDR3 has 14 amino acids. V lost 6 bases, J lost 3 bases, and 14 bases lay in between. CDR3 region: CASRKGYGHTEAFF. The CDR3 region has the DNA TGTGCCAGTAGAAAAGGGTATGGGCACACTGAAGCTTTCTTT.

Turning to this clonotype: A much larger clone lies a single base off, so this may be a read error. J is TRBJ1-5 and V is TRBV7-8; 8 bases align to TRBD1. The CDR3 loop spans 19 amino acids. Germline lookup yields CDR1 SGHVS and CDR2 FQNEAQ. V lost 0 bases, J lost 2 bases, and 12 bases stayed unmatched. In DNA, the CDR3 is TGTGCCAGCAGCTTAGCGGCGAGACAGGGGTTTGGGGGCAATCAGCCCCAGCATTTT. It specifies CASSLAARQGFGGNQPQHF. The entire variable domain, with the rest obtained from reference TRBV7-8 and TRBJ1-5, is as follows: GAGVSQSPRYKVAKRGQDVALRCDPISGHVSLFWYQQALGQGPEFLTYFQNEAQLDKSGLPSDRFFAERPEGSVSTLKIQRTQQEDSAVYLCASSLAARQGFGGNQPQHFGDGTRLSIL.